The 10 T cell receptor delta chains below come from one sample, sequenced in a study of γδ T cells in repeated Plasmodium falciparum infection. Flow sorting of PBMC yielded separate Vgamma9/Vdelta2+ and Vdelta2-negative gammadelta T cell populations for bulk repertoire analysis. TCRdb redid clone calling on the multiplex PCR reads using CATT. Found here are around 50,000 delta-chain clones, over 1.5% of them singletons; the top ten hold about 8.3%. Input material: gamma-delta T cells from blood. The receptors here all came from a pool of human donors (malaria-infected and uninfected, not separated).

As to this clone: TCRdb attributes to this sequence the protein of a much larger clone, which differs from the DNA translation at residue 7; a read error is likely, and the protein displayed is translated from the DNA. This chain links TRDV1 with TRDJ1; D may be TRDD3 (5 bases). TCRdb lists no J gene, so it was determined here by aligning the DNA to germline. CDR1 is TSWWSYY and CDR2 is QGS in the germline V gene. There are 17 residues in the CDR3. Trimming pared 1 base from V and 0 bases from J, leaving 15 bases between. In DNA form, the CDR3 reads TGTGCTCTTGGGGAACCGCTACACTGGCCCAACACCGATAAACTCATCTTT. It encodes CALGEPLHWPNTDKLIF.

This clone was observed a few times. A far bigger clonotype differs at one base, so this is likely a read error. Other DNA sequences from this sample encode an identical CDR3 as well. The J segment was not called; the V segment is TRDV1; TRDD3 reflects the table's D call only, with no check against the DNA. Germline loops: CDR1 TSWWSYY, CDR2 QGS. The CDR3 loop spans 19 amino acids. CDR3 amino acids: CALGELPEPGSGYTDKLIF. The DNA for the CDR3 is TGTGCTCTTGGGGAACTACCCGAACCGGGGTCCGGGTACACCGATAAGCTCATCTTT.

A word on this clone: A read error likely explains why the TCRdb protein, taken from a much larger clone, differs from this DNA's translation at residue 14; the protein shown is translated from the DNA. CDR3 coding DNA: TGTGCTCTTAGAAAGTTCTTCGTCTCGTACACCGATAAACCCATCTTT. Translation: CALRKFFVSYTDKPIF. There is no J gene call, but TRDV1 is given as the V gene. CDR3 length: 16 amino acids. Germline CDR1 TSWWSYY, CDR2 QGS.

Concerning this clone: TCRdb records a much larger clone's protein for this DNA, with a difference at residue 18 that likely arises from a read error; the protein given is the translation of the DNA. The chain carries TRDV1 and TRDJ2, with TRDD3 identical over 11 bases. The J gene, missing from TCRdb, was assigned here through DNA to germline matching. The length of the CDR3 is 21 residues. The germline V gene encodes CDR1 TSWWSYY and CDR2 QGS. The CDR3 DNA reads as TGTGCTCTTGGGTTTTCCTACCTGCAAGACCTGGGGGATACTCGGGCAGCAAAACTCTTCTTT. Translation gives CALGFSYLQDLGDTRAAKLFF.

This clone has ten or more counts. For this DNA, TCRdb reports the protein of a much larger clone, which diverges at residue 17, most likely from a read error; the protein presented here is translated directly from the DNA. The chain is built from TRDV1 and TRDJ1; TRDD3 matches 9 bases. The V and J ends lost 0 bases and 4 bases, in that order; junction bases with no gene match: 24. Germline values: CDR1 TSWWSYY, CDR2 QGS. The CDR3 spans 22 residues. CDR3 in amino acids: CALGELSYPKLLGDPRGDKLIF. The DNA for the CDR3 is TGTGCTCTTGGGGAACTTTCTTACCCCAAACTACTGGGGGACCCTAGGGGCGATAAACTCATCTTT.

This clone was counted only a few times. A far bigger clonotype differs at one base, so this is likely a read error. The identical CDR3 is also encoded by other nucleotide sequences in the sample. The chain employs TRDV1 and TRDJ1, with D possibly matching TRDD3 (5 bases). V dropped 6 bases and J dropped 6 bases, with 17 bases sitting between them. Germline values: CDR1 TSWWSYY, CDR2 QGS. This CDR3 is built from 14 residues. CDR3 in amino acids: CALGRWGRRYKLIF. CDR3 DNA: TGTGCTCTTGGCAGGTGGGGTCGAAGATATAAACTCATCTTT.

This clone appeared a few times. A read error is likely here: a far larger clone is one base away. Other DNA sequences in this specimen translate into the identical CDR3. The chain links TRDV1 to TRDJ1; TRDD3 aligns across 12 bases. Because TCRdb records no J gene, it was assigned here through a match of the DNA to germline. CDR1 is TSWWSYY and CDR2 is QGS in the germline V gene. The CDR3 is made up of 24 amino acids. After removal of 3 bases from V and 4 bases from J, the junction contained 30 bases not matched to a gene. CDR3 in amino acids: CALGELVTLPSYGDAGGYGDKLIF. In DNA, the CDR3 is TGTGCTCTTGGGGAGCTAGTGACACTTCCTTCCTACGGGGATGCTGGGGGATACGGCGATAAACTCATCTTT.

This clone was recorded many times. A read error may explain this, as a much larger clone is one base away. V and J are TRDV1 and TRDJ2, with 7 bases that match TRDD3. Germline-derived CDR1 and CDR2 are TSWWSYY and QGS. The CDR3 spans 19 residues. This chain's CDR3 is CALGAPFPFWGGLTARLFF. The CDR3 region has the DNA TGTGCTCTTGGAGCCCCATTCCCCTTTTGGGGGGGATTGACAGCACGACTCTTCTTT.

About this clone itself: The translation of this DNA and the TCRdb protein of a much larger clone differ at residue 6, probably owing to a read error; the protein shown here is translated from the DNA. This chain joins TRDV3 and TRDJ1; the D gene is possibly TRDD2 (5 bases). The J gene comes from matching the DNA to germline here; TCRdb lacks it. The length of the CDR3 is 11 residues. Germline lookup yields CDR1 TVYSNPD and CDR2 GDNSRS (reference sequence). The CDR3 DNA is TGTGCGGGCGCCCTACAGGGTAAACTCATCTTT. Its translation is CAGALQGKLIF.

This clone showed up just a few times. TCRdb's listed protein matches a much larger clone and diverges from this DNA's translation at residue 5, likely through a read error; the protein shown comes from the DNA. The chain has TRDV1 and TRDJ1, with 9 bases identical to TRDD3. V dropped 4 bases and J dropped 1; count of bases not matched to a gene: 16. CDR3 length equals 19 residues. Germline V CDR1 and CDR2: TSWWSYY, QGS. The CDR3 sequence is CALGGRITRGIPPTDKLIF. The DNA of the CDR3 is TGTGCTCTTGGGGGAAGGATCACTAGGGGGATACCGCCCACCGATAAACTCATCTTT.